This T cell receptor (beta chain) derives from a study of OX40 agonist ivuxolimab in advanced cancers. This clone was detected only a few times. This CDR3 has 13 amino acids. The V gene's germline CDR1 is SGHDT and CDR2 YYEEEE. V was pared by 5 bases and J by 13 bases, with 22 bases between. Method: immunoSEQ multiplex PCR; TCRdb's copy keeps in-frame clones and lacks some. The sample consists of over 80,000 clones, less than 85% of them appearing once. The J gene is TRBJ2-7, the V gene TRBV5-6; the D gene is possibly TRBD2 (6 bases). This sequence was found in an adult with an advanced solid tumor such as melanoma, head and neck, liver or kidney cancer. Sample: CD4+ or CD8+ T cells sorted from blood, taken in a trial of the OX40 agonist ivuxolimab. The CDR3 loop reads CASSRRVGGRFYF. In DNA form, the CDR3 reads TGTGCCAGCAGTCGCCGTGTGGGGGGTCGTTTTTACTTC.